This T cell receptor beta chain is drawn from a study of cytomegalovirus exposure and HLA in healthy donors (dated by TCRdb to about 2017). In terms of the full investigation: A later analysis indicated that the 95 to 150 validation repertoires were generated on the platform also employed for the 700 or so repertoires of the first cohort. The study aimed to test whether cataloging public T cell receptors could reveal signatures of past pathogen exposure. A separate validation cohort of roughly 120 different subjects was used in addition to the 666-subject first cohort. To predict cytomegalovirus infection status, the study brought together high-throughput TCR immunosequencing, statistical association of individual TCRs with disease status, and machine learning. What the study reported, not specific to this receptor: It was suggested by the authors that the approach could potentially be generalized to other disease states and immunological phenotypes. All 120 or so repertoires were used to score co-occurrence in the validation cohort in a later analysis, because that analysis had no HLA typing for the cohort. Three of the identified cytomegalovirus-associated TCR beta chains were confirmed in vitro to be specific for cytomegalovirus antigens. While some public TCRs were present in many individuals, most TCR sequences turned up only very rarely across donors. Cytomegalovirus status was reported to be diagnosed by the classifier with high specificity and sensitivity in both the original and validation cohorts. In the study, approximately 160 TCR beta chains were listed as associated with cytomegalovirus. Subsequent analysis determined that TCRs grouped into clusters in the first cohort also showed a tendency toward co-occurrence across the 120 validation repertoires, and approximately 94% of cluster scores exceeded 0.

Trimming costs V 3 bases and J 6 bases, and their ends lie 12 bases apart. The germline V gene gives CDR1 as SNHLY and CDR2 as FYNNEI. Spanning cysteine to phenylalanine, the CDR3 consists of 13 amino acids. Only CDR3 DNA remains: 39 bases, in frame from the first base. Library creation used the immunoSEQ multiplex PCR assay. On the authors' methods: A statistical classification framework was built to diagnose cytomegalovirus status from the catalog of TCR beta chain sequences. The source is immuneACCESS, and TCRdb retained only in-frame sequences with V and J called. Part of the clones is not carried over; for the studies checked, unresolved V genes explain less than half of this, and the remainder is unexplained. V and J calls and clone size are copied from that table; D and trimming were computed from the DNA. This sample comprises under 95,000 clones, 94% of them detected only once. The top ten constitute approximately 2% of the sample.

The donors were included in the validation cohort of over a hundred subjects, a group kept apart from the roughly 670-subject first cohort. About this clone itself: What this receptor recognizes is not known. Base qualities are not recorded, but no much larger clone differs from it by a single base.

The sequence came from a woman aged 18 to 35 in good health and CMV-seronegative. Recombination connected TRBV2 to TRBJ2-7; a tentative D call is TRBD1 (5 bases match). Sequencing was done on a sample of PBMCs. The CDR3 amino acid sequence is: CASSDDSLGEQYF. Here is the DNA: TGTGCCAGCAGTGATGACAGTCTAGGCGAGCAGTACTTC.